The rows below give T cell receptor beta chains drawn from one sample of a study of blood T cell repertoires in COVID-19. TCRdb's copy holds only in-frame clones and misses some; the assay was immunoSEQ multiplex PCR. The sample lists some 70,000 clones; 80% were seen once. Sequences were obtained from peripheral blood. Source of these receptors: a man aged 50 to 60 with COVID-19, enrolled during active disease. Both conserved end residues are part of each CDR3. A D gene is named only where the DNA matches it firmly. Clone size, where shown, is once, few, many, or a class for clones that have expanded.

TRBD2	TRBV4-1	once	TRBJ2-1	CASSQVLPDYSGRRENEQFF	TGCGCCAGCAGCCAAGTTCTACCCGACTATAGCGGGAGGAGGGAGAATGAGCAGTTCTTC
.	TRBV20-1	.	TRBJ1-5	CSARLRPQHF	TGCAGTGCTAGGCTACGGCCCCAGCATTTT
TRBD2	TRBV24-1	.	TRBJ2-5	CATSELAGGPLETQYF	TGTGCCACCAGTGAATTAGCGGGAGGGCCTCTAGAGACCCAGTACTTC
.	TRBV4-1	few	TRBJ1-5	CASSQFHREPNQPQHF	TGCGCCAGCAGCCAATTTCACAGGGAACCTAATCAGCCCCAGCATTTT
TRBD2	TRBV19	.	TRBJ2-7	CASSSATAGDYEQYF	TGTGCCAGTAGCAGTGCCACCGCGGGAGATTACGAGCAGTACTTC
TRBD2	TRBV19	.	TRBJ2-5	CASTLTSGTYQETQYF	TGTGCCAGTACCCTGACTAGCGGGACGTACCAAGAGACCCAGTACTTC
.	TRBV3-1/TRBV3-2	.	TRBJ1-3	CASSQDKANTIYF	TGTGCCAGCAGCCAAGATAAAGCCAACACCATATATTTT
TRBD1	TRBV5-1	.	TRBJ1-5	CASSWDRGGPQHF	TGCGCCAGCAGCTGGGACAGGGGAGGGCCCCAGCATTTT
TRBD1	TRBV28	.	TRBJ1-5	CASSDRVGPQHF	TGTGCCAGCAGTGACAGGGTAGGACCCCAGCATTTT
TRBD2	TRBV19	.	TRBJ2-2	CASSPGLANTGELFF	TGTGCCAGTAGTCCGGGACTAGCTAACACCGGGGAGCTGTTTTTT
.	TRBV10-3	.	TRBJ1-2	CAISAPGLGANYGYTF	TGTGCCATCAGTGCTCCCGGGTTGGGTGCGAACTATGGCTACACCTTC
TRBD2	TRBV18	few	TRBJ2-1	CASSPSLAGYNEQFF	TGTGCCAGCTCACCGTCCCTAGCGGGTTACAATGAGCAGTTCTTC
TRBD1	TRBV6-4	.	TRBJ2-7	CASSAGTGAYEQYF	TGTGCCAGCAGTGCCGGGACAGGGGCCTACGAGCAGTACTTC
.	TRBV7-3	.	TRBJ2-5	CASSLSGTGGETQYF	TGTGCCAGCAGCCTCAGCGGGACAGGCGGAGAGACCCAGTACTTC
.	TRBV15	.	TRBJ1-2	CATSSLRADSAANYGYTF	TGTGCCACCAGCAGCCTCCGGGCGGACAGCGCAGCTAACTATGGCTACACCTTC